The 18 T cell receptor beta chains given below trace back to one sample, sequenced in a study of T cell repertoires in cytomegalovirus infection. TCRdb independently ran MiXCR on the reads; one entry per CDR3 protein. The sample lists about 900,000 distinct CDR3 sequences; approximately 30% were seen once. The antigens for these receptors are not known. Sequenced material: cultured CD8+ T cells from PBMCs, taken from culture after CMV antigen stimulation. Every receptor here comes from a human donor in good health (CMV status not recorded). Some clones in this sample may be carry-over from other donors' samples.

This clonotype was counted at least ten times. The chain carries TRBV14 and TRBJ1-4, with D unresolved. The CDR3 sequence is 13 residues long. Germline V gene lookup returns CDR1 SGHDN and CDR2 FVKESK. V was cut by 1 base and J by 8 bases, with 8 bases left in between. CDR3 sequence: CASSQGVKEKLFF. The CDR3 DNA reads TGTGCCAGCAGCCAAGGGGTGAAGGAAAAACTGTTTTTT.

This clonotype was seen a handful of times. The V gene is TRBV20-1, the J gene TRBJ1-5; no firm D call. V was clipped by 5 bases and J by 0 bases, with 8 bases between them. The CDR3 runs 13 residues. Germline V gene lookup returns CDR1 DFQATT and CDR2 SNEGSKA (reference sequence). CDR3 coding DNA: TGCAGTGCTCATGACATTAGCAATCAGCCCCAGCATTTT. It is translated as CSAHDISNQPQHF.

V gene TRBV10-3 combines with J gene TRBJ2-1; TRBD1 matches at 10 bases. The CDR3 runs to 15 residues. With V trimmed by 6 bases and J by 6 bases, 8 bases remained unmatched. Germline CDR1 is ENHRY and CDR2 is SYGVKD. The CDR3 sequence: CAISTGTGAINEQFF. CDR3 coding DNA: TGTGCCATCAGCACCGGGACAGGGGCAATCAATGAGCAGTTCTTC.

The V call is TRBV4-1, the J call TRBJ2-2, with 7 bases aligning to TRBD2. Per germline, CDR1 MGHRA and CDR2 YSYEKL. V shed 4 bases, J shed 4 bases, and the junction held 9 bases outside the gene matches. CDR3 length: 16 amino acids. CDR3 DNA sequence: TGCGCCAGCAGCCCCACATTGGCTAGCGGCACCGGGGAGCTGTTTTTT. Residues: CASSPTLASGTGELFF.

This clonotype was recorded once. The V call is TRBV5-6, the J call TRBJ1-1; possibly TRBD1 for D (5 bases). The CDR3 is made up of 16 amino acids. The germline V gene encodes CDR1 SGHDT and CDR2 YYEEEE. Trimming removed 4 bases from V and 0 bases from J, with 16 bases in between. This CDR3 is CASSRDGPYMNTEAFF. CDR3 nucleotides: TGTGCCAGCAGCCGGGACGGACCATACATGAACACTGAAGCTTTCTTT.

The table lists this clonotype with many counts. This sequence joins TRBV11-3 and TRBJ2-1; 8 bases are shared with TRBD1. With V trimmed by 5 bases and J by 8 bases, 11 bases remained unmatched. The CDR3 sequence is 15 residues long. Germline V lookup: CDR1 SGHNT, CDR2 YENEEA. The CDR3 DNA sequence: TGTGCCAGCAGCCCGGGGGACAGGTCTTACGATGAGCAGTTCTTC. Translated: CASSPGDRSYDEQFF. The full variable domain, rest sourced from reference TRBV11-3 and TRBJ2-1, is EAGVVQSPRYKIIEKKQPVAFWCNPISGHNTLYWYLQNLGQGPELLIRYENEEAVDDSQLPKDRFSAERLKGVDSTLKIQPAELGDSAVYLCASSPGDRSYDEQFFGPGTRLTVL.

The V and J genes are TRBV7-2 and TRBJ2-2; D gene unclear. V gave up 6 bases and J gave up 7 bases, with 21 bases separating them. Germline lookup yields CDR1 SGHTA and CDR2 FQGNSA. The CDR3 extends over 16 amino acids. Here the CDR3 DNA reads TGTGCCAGCAGGCATCCCCCCTTGTCAGGCATCGGGGAGCTGTTTTTT. Translation: CASRHPPLSGIGELFF.

The genes are TRBV9 and TRBJ2-1; TRBD1 agrees at 8 bases. The CDR3 sequence is 15 residues long. CDR1 and CDR2 from the germline V gene are SGDLS and YYNGEE. V lost 3 bases, J lost 3 bases, and 5 bases stayed unmatched. The CDR3 nucleotides read TGTGCCAGCAGCGCAGGGGGCGCCGACTACAATGAGCAGTTCTTC. Protein sequence: CASSAGGADYNEQFF.

V usage is TRBV5-6 and J usage is TRBJ2-3; 10 nucleotides match TRBD2. This CDR3 contains 19 residues. The V segment lost 0 bases and the J segment 2 bases; nucleotides outside the gene matches: 12. Germline V gene data show CDR1 as SGHDT and CDR2 as YYEEEE. The CDR3 protein is CASSLDFPQTSGDTDTQYF. The CDR3 region has the DNA TGTGCCAGCAGCTTGGATTTTCCCCAAACTAGCGGGGACACAGATACGCAGTATTTT.

V usage is TRBV27 and J usage is TRBJ2-7; 9 bases line up with TRBD2. V lost 5 bases and J lost 4; bases outside the gene matches: 9. The germline V gene encodes CDR1 MNHEY and CDR2 SMNVEV (reference sequence). The CDR3 has 15 amino acids. The CDR3 DNA reads TGTGCCAGCAGTCCTCGCGGGGGGGCCCTATACGAGCAGTACTTC. Protein product: CASSPRGGALYEQYF.

This clonotype occurred a few times. This chain links TRBV27 with TRBJ1-5; no clear D. Germline CDR1 and CDR2: MNHEY and SMNVEV (reference sequence). The CDR3 covers 15 residues. V shed 6 bases and J shed 4 bases, with 16 bases lying between them. The CDR3 bases are TGTGCCAGCAGCCTACACCGGGGAGGAAATCAGCCCCAGCATTTT. Amino acid sequence: CASSLHRGGNQPQHF.

This clonotype was seen a few times. The chain is built from TRBV6-6 and TRBJ2-1, with a tentative D call TRBD2 (6 bases). This CDR3 contains 13 residues. Germline V lookup: CDR1 MNHNY, CDR2 SVGAGI (reference sequence). V dropped 0 bases and J dropped 10 bases, with 10 bases sitting between them. The CDR3 DNA is TGTGCCAGCAGTTACTCTAGCGGTATGGAGCAGTTCTTC. It specifies CASSYSSGMEQFF.

The chain joins TRBV13 to TRBJ1-6, with TRBD1 identical over 7 bases. CDR3 length: 16 residues. With V trimmed by 5 bases and J by 9 bases, 13 bases remained unmatched. Germline-derived CDR1 and CDR2 are PRHDT and FYEKMQ (reference sequence). This chain's CDR3 is CASSQTGPIGISPLHF. CDR3 DNA sequence: TGTGCCAGCAGCCAGACAGGGCCGATTGGGATTTCACCCCTCCACTTT.

The V call is TRBV24-1, the J call TRBJ1-6; no clear D gene. Germline assignment: CDR1 KGHDR and CDR2 SFDVKD. Trimming left V 3 bases short and J 7 bases short, with 9 bases between. CDR3 length: 14 residues. In DNA, the CDR3 is TGTGCCACCAGTGATGTCGGGAGGAATTCACCCCTCCACTTT. Residues: CATSDVGRNSPLHF.

Written as DNA, the CDR3 is TGCGCCAGCAGCTGGGGAGCGGCAACTAATGAAAAACTGTTTTTT. Amino acid sequence: CASSWGAATNEKLFF. The chain couples TRBV5-1 to TRBJ1-4; D remains unclear. CDR1 and CDR2 from the germline V gene are SGHRS and YFSETQ. The CDR3 covers 15 residues. The V and J ends lost 3 bases and 0 bases respectively, with 9 bases between them.

About this clonotype itself: A clone one base away is much larger, so this may be a read error. This chain links TRBV7-9 with TRBJ2-3; D remains unclear. Germline CDR1 reads SEHNR; CDR2 reads FQNEAQ (reference sequence). This CDR3 contains 13 residues. The ends were cut back, 0 bases at V and 4 bases at J, with 5 bases in the middle. CDR3 sequence (DNA): TGTGCCAGCAGCTTAGCGGCGTCAGATACGCAGTATTTT. This codes for CASSLAASDTQYF.

There are a few counts of this clonotype. The J gene is TRBJ2-1, the V gene TRBV15, with D perhaps TRBD2 (5 bases). The CDR3 is made up of 13 amino acids. The V gene lost 0 bases and the J gene lost 7 bases, with 7 bases spanning the gap. Germline-derived CDR1 and CDR2 are LNHNV and YYDKDF (reference sequence). CDR3 in amino acids: CATSRDRGNEQFF. CDR3 DNA: TGTGCCACCAGCAGAGATAGAGGGAATGAGCAGTTCTTC.

This sequence joins TRBV6-1 and TRBJ2-7, with TRBD1 matching over 10 bases. Germline lookup yields CDR1 MNHNS and CDR2 SASEGT. Trimming at V came to 7 bases and at J to 1 base, leaving 4 bases not matched to a gene. This CDR3 comprises 14 residues. The CDR3 spells CASTLDRGSYEQYV. CDR3 nucleotide sequence: TGTGCCAGCACTCTGGACAGGGGGTCCTACGAGCAGTACGTC.